A selection of T cell receptor beta chains follows, all from one sample in a study of cytomegalovirus exposure and HLA in healthy donors. The data were produced by immunoSEQ multiplex PCR, yet TCRdb's version contains in-frame clones alone and is incomplete. This table has about 85,000 clones, less than 80% appearing once. The sample taken for sequencing was PBMCs. These receptors were taken from a man aged 25-40 years in good health and CMV-seronegative. Each CDR3 is given with its conserved first and last residue. A D gene is named only where the DNA matches it firmly. Expanded clones get a size class; other rows say once, few or many, or leave the size out.

V,size,J,D,DNA,CDR3
TRBV7-3,.,TRBJ1-3,TRBD1,TGTGCCAGCAGCTCGACAGGGGCTGGAAACACCATATATTTT,CASSSTGAGNTIYF
TRBV7-9,.,TRBJ2-7,TRBD2,TGTTCCAGCAGCGGGGGGAGCTACGAGCAGTACTTC,CSSSGGSYEQYF
TRBV2,.,TRBJ2-2,TRBD2,TGTGCCAGCAGGACCTTAGCGGGGGCCGACACCGGGGAGCTGTTTTTT,CASRTLAGADTGELFF
TRBV5-1,.,TRBJ2-3,TRBD2,TGCGCCAGCAGTCACGGACTAGCGGGGGGGCCGAGCACAGATACGCAGTATTTT,CASSHGLAGGPSTDTQYF
TRBV7-3,.,TRBJ2-1,TRBD2,TGTGCCAGCAGTCCCGGGACTAGCGGATACAATGAGCAGTTCTTC,CASSPGTSGYNEQFF
TRBV4-1,.,TRBJ1-2,TRBD1,TGCGCCAGCAGCCCCGGGACAGGGACTAACTATGGCTACACCTTC,CASSPGTGTNYGYTF
TRBV25-1,.,TRBJ1-2,.,TGTGCCAGCAGTGTCGCAGGGTCTAACTATGGCTACACCTTC,CASSVAGSNYGYTF
TRBV5-1,.,TRBJ1-5,TRBD1,TGCGCCAGCAGCCTGACAGGGCTAGTCGGGCAGCCCCAGCATTTT,CASSLTGLVGQPQHF
TRBV19,.,TRBJ2-2,TRBD1,TGTGCCAGTAGTACAATCGACAGGGCGAGAGGAACCGGGGAGCTGTTTTTT,CASSTIDRARGTGELFF
TRBV5-1,.,TRBJ2-1,TRBD1,TGCGCCAGCAGCTTAGGGGTGGGACAGGGGTTCGGTGAGCAGTTCTTC,CASSLGVGQGFGEQFF
TRBV28,once,TRBJ2-1,TRBD2,TGTGCCAGCAGTTCCCTCGGGACTAGCGGGAGAGGGGAGCAGTTCTTC,CASSSLGTSGRGEQFF
TRBV4-1,once,TRBJ2-7,.,TGCGCCAGCAGCCAAGATAAATGGGACATAGGATTCTCCTACGAGCAGTACTTC,CASSQDKWDIGFSYEQYF
TRBV25-1,.,TRBJ1-6,.,TGTGCCAGCAGTGCCTGGGGGGGGAGCTCCTATAATTCACCCCTCCACTTT,CASSAWGGSSYNSPLHF
TRBV4-1,few,TRBJ1-6,.,TGCGCCAGCAGCCAAGAAAAAGCGGCCCGACATTCACCCCTCCACTTT,CASSQEKAARHSPLHF
TRBV19,.,TRBJ1-2,.,TGTGCCAGTAGTATGCAGGCGCCCTCAATCTATGGCTACACCTTC,CASSMQAPSIYGYTF
TRBV5-1,.,TRBJ2-3,.,TGCGCCAGCAGCTTGGGACAGAGCACAGATACGCAGTATTTT,CASSLGQSTDTQYF